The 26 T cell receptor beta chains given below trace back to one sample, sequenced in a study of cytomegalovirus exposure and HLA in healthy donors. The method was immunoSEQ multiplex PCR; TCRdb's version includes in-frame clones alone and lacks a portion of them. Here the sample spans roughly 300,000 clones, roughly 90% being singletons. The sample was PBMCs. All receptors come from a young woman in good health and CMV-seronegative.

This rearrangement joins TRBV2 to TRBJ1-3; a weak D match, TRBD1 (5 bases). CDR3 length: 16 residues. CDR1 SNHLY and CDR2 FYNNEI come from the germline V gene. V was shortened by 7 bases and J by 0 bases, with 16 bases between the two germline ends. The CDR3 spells CASNPRARSSGNTIYF. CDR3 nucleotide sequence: TGTGCCAGCAACCCCAGGGCAAGAAGCTCTGGAAACACCATATATTTT.

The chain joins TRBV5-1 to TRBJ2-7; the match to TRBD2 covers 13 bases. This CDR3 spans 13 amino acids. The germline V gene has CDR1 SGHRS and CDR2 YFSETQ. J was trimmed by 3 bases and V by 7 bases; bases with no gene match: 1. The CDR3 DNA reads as TGCGCCAGCCGGACTAGCGGGAGCTACGAGCAGTACTTC. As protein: CASRTSGSYEQYF.

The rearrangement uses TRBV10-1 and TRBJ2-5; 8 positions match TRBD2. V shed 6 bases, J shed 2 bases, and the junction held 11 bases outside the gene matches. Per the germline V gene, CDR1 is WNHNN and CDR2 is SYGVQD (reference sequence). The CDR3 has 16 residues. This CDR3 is CASSPTSGAVQETQYF. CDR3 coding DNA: TGCGCCAGCAGCCCCACTAGCGGCGCCGTTCAAGAGACCCAGTACTTC.

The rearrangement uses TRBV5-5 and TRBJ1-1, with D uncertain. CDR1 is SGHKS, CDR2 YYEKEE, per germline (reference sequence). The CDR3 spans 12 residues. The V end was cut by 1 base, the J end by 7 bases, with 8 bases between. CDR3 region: CASSLNRDEAFF. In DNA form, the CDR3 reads TGTGCCAGCAGCTTGAACAGAGATGAAGCTTTCTTT.

The DNA for the CDR3 is TGTGCCAGCAGCTTAGTTTTACATCGCACAGATACGCAGTATTTT. It is translated as CASSLVLHRTDTQYF. This rearrangement joins TRBV11-2 to TRBJ2-3, with D hard to call. CDR3 size: 15 residues. The germline CDR1 and CDR2 sequences are SGHAT and FQNNGV. The V end was cut by 1 base, the J end by 1 base, with 9 bases between.

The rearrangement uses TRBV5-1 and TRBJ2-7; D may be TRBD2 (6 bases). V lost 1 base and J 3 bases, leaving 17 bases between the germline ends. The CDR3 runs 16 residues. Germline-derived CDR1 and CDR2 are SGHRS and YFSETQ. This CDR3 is CASSLSPSERYYEQYF. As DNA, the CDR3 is TGCGCCAGCAGCTTGTCGCCTAGCGAGAGATACTACGAGCAGTACTTC. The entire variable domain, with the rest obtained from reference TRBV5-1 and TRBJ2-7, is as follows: KAGVTQTPRYLIKTRGQQVTLSCSPISGHRSVSWYQQTPGQGLQFLFEYFSETQRNKGNFPGRFSGRQFSNSRSEMNVSTLELGDSALYLCASSLSPSERYYEQYFGPGTRLTVT.

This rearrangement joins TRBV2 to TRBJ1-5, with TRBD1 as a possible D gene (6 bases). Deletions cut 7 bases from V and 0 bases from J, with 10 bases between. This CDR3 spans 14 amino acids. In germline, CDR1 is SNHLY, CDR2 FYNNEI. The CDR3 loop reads CASTGQYSNQPQHF. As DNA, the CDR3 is TGTGCCAGCACTGGACAGTATAGCAATCAGCCCCAGCATTTT.

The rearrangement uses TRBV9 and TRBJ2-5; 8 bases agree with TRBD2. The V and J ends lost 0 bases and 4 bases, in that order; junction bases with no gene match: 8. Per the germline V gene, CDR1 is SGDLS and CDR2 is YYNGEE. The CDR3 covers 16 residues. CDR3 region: CASSVGAGEIVETQYF. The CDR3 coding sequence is TGTGCCAGCAGCGTAGGAGCGGGAGAGATAGTAGAGACCCAGTACTTC.

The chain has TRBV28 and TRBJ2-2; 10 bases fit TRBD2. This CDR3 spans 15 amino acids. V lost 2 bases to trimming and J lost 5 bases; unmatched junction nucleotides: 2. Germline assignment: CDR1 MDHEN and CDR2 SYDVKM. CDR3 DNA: TGTGCCAGCAGTTTAATACTAGCGGGAACCGGGGAGCTGTTTTTT. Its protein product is CASSLILAGTGELFF.

DNA of the CDR3: TGTGCCAGCAGCTTAACTAGCGTGGGGAAGGAGACCCAGTACTTC. Translating gives CASSLTSVGKETQYF. The chain recombines TRBV7-2 with TRBJ2-5, with TRBD2 identical over 7 bases. Germline CDR1 is SGHTA and CDR2 is FQGNSA. This CDR3 spans 15 amino acids. V lost 2 bases, J lost 5 bases, and 8 bases stayed unmatched.

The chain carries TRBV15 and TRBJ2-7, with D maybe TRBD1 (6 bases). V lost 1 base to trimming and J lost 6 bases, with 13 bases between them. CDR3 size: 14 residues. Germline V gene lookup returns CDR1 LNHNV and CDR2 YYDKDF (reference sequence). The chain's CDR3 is CATSRGAGDGEQYF. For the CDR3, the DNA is TGTGCCACCAGCAGAGGAGCAGGGGATGGCGAGCAGTACTTC.

The CDR3 nucleotides are TGTGCCAGCAGTAAACCCGGAAGAGGTGAGCAGTTCTTC. It codes for CASSKPGRGEQFF. The rearrangement joins TRBV6-6 to TRBJ2-1; D ambiguous. The germline V gene has CDR1 MNHNY and CDR2 SVGAGI (reference sequence). V shed 5 bases and J shed 9 bases, with 14 bases lying between them. This CDR3 has 13 amino acids.

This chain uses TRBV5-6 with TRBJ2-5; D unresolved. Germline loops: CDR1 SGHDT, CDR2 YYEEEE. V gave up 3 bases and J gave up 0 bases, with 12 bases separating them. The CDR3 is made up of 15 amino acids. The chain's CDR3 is CASSSGQLYQETQYF. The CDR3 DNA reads TGTGCCAGCAGCTCAGGCCAATTGTACCAAGAGACCCAGTACTTC.

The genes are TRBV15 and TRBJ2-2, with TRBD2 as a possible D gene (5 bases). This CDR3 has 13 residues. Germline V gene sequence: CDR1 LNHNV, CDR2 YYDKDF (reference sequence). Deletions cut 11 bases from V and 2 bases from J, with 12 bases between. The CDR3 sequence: CAGGSGNTGELFF. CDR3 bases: TGTGCCGGAGGCAGCGGCAACACCGGGGAGCTGTTTTTT.

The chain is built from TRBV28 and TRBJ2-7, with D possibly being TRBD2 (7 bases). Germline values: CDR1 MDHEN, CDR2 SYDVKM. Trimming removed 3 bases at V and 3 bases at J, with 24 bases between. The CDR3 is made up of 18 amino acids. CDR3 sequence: CASSFSFGGGAKIYEQYF. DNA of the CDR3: TGTGCCAGCAGTTTTTCTTTTGGAGGGGGGGCTAAGATCTACGAGCAGTACTTC.

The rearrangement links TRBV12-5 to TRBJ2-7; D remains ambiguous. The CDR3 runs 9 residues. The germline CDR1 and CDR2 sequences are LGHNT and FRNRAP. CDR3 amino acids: CASGLPVSV. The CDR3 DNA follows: TGTGCTAGTGGTTTGCCCGTGTCTGTC.

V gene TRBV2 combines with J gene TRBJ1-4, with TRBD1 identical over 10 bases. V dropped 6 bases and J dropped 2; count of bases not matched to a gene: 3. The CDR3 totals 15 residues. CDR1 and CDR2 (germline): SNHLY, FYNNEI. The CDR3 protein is CASRKDRGTNEKLFF. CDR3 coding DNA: TGTGCCAGCAGAAAGGACAGGGGGACTAATGAAAAACTGTTTTTT.

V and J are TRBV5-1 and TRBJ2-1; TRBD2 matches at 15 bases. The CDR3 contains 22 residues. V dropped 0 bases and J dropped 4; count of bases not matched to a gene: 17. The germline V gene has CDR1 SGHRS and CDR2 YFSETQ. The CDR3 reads CASSLVPDGTSGRLTRYNEQFF. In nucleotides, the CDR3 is TGCGCCAGCAGCTTGGTGCCAGACGGGACTAGCGGGAGGTTGACTAGGTACAATGAGCAGTTCTTC.

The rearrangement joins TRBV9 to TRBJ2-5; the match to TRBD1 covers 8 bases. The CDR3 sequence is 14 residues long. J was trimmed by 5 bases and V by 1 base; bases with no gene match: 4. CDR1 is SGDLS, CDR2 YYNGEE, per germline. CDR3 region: CASSVQGAAETQYF. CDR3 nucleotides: TGTGCCAGCAGCGTACAGGGGGCAGCTGAGACCCAGTACTTC.

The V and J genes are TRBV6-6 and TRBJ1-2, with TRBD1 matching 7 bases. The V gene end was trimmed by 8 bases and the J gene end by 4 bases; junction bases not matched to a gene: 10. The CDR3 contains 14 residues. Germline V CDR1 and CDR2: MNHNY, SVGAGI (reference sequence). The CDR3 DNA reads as TGTGCCAGCGAAGGGGGCGCATTGTTCTATGGCTACACCTTC. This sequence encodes CASEGGALFYGYTF.

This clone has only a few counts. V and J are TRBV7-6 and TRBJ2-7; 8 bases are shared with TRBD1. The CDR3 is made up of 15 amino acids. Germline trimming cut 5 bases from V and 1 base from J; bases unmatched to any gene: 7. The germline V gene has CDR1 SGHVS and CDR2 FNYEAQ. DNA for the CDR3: TGTGCCAGCAGCCCTCGACAGGGGCCTTCCTACGAGCAGTACTTC. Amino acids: CASSPRQGPSYEQYF.

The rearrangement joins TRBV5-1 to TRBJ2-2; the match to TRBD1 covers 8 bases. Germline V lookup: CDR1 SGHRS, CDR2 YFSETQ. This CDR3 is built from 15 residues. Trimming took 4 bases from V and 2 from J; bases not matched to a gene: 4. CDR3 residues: CASSMGQVNTGELFF. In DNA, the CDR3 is TGCGCCAGCAGCATGGGACAGGTCAACACCGGGGAGCTGTTTTTT.

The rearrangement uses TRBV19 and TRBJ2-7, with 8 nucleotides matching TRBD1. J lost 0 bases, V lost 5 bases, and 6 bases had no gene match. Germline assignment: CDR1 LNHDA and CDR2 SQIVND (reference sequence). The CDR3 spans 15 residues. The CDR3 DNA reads TGTGCCAGTAGTGTTGGACAGGGAAGCTCCTACGAGCAGTACTTC. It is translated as CASSVGQGSSYEQYF. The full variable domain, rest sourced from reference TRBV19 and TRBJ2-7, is DGGITQSPKYLFRKEGQNVTLSCEQNLNHDAMYWYRQDPGQGLRLIYYSQIVNDFQKGDIAEGYSVSREKKESFPLTVTSAQKNPTAFYLCASSVGQGSSYEQYFGPGTRLTVT.

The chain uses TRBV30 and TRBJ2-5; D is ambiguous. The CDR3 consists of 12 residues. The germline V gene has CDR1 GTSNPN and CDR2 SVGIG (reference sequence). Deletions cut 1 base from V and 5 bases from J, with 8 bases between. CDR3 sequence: CAWSGGPETQYF. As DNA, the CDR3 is TGTGCCTGGAGTGGTGGGCCGGAGACCCAGTACTTC. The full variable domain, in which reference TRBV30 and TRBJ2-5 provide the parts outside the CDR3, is SQTIHQWPATLVQPVGSPLSLECTVEGTSNPNLYWYRQAAGRGLQLLFYSVGIGQISSEVPQNLSASRPQDRQFILSSKKLLLSDSGFYLCAWSGGPETQYFGPGTRLLVL.

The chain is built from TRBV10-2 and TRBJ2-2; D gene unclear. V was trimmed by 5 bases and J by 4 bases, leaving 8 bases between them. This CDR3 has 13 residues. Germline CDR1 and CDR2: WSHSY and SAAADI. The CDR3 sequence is CASSQLFTGELFF. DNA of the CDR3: TGCGCCAGCAGTCAACTATTCACCGGGGAGCTGTTTTTT.

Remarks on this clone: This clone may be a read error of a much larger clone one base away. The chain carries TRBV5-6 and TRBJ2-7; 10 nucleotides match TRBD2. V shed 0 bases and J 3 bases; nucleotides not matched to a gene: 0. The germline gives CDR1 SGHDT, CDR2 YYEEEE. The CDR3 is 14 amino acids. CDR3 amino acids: CASSLGTSGYEQYF. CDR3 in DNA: TGTGCCAGCAGCTTGGGGACTAGCGGCTACGAGCAGTACTTC.